The 23 T cell receptor beta chains below come from one sample, sequenced in a study of T-cell reconstitution after alpha-beta-depleted transplantation in children. The library targeted TCRbeta and was prepared with unique molecular identifiers. TCRdb ran MiXCR on the PCR reads and lists one entry per CDR3 protein. This repertoire shows approximately 300,000 distinct CDR3 sequences, approximately 10% found once; its top ten account for 23%. The sample consisted of peripheral blood, taken 180 days after TCRalphabeta/CD19-depleted stem cell transplant. These receptors were obtained from a male patient between 2 and 15 years old who had a stem cell transplant for chronic granulomatous disease, so the T cells may come from the graft donor.

Many counts were recorded for this clonotype. The CDR3 protein is CASSPMSNNEQFF. CDR3 in DNA: TGTGCCAGCAGCCCGATGTCAAACAATGAGCAGTTCTTC. The chain links TRBV12-3 or TRBV12-4 to TRBJ2-1; no clear D gene. This CDR3 comprises 13 residues. Trimming pared 6 bases from V and 5 bases from J, leaving 11 bases between.

This clonotype has a count of ten or more. The V and J genes are TRBV20-1 and TRBJ2-1; TRBD2 is a possible D gene (5 bases). From germline, CDR1 is DFQATT and CDR2 SNEGSKA (reference sequence). Trimming cost V 3 bases and J 2 bases, with 8 bases left between them. The CDR3 sequence is 13 residues long. Here the CDR3 DNA reads TGCAGTGCTAGCGGGGTGACCTACAATGAGCAGTTCTTC. Translating gives CSASGVTYNEQFF.

Points on this clonotype: A read error is possible here, since a much larger clone lies one base away. This rearrangement joins TRBV5-1 to TRBJ2-2; TRBD1 matches 8 bases. The germline gives CDR1 SGHRS, CDR2 YFSETQ. This CDR3 contains 14 residues. CDR3 sequence reads: CASKWTGWTGELLF. The CDR3 DNA follows: TGCGCCAGCAAATGGACAGGGTGGACCGGGGAGCTGTTATTT.

This clonotype was recorded many times. The V gene is TRBV5-1, the J gene TRBJ2-1; D is undetermined. The CDR3 is made up of 15 amino acids. Germline V CDR1 and CDR2: SGHRS, YFSETQ. V was shortened by 0 bases and J by 7 bases, with 14 bases between the two germline ends. As DNA, the CDR3 is TGCGCCAGCAGCTTGGCCGGACCCTTTGGGAATGAGCAGTTCTTC. It codes for CASSLAGPFGNEQFF. The full variable domain, its missing parts supplied by reference TRBV5-1 and TRBJ2-1, is KAGVTQTPRYLIKTRGQQVTLSCSPISGHRSVSWYQQTPGQGLQFLFEYFSETQRNKGNFPGRFSGRQFSNSRSEMNVSTLELGDSALYLCASSLAGPFGNEQFFGPGTRLTVL.

This clonotype came up many times. V usage is TRBV6-1 and J usage is TRBJ1-4; D gene uncertain. Germline loops: CDR1 MNHNS, CDR2 SASEGT. CDR3 length equals 13 residues. The V end lost 10 bases, the J end lost 8 bases, and 17 bases lay between the germline ends. The chain's CDR3 is CATRPSTAEKLFF. For the CDR3, the DNA is TGTGCCACCAGGCCCTCCACAGCCGAAAAACTGTTTTTT.

With regard to this clonotype: A clone one base away is much larger, so this may be a read error. This sequence joins TRBV20-1 and TRBJ2-5, with 9 bases identical to TRBD2. CDR3 size: 14 residues. Per the germline V gene, CDR1 is DFQATT and CDR2 is SNEGSKA (reference sequence). In DNA form, the CDR3 reads TGCTGTGTCCCGTCGGCGGGGGGGCCGGAGACCCAGTACTTC. Protein sequence: CCVPSAGGPETQYF.

This clonotype was recorded many times. The V gene is TRBV5-1, the J gene TRBJ2-1; tentative D call: TRBD1 (6 bases). CDR1 and CDR2 (germline): SGHRS, YFSETQ. The length of the CDR3 is 18 residues. Trimming took 2 bases from V and 4 from J, leaving 22 bases between them. The CDR3 bases are TGCGCCAGCAGCTTCGAATCAGGGGTCCTCGATCCTTACAATGAGCAGTTCTTC. Protein: CASSFESGVLDPYNEQFF.

In its sample, this clonotype was seen many times. This chain links TRBV20-1 with TRBJ2-3, with 9 bases matching TRBD1. CDR1 DFQATT and CDR2 SNEGSKA come from the germline V gene (reference sequence). The CDR3 is made up of 19 amino acids. The ends lost 2 bases at V and 0 bases at J; junction bases unmatched: 15. The CDR3 DNA follows: TGCAGTGCTAGAACCCCTACAGGGGGCCCGTTATCGAGCACAGATACGCAGTATTTT. Protein sequence: CSARTPTGGPLSSTDTQYF.

As regards this clonotype: Just one base apart from a much larger clone, this may be a read error. The chain has TRBV2 and TRBJ2-5, with a tentative D call TRBD2 (5 bases). Trimming pared 3 bases from V and 8 bases from J, leaving 10 bases between. Germline V CDR1 and CDR2: SNHLY, FYNNEI. CDR3 length: 12 residues. CDR3 amino acids: CASSDLGDTQYF. CDR3 nucleotide sequence: TGTGCCAGCAGTGACCTGGGAGACACCCAGTACTTC.

This clonotype was observed many times. This CDR3 reads CASRTASLNNSPLHF. CDR3 DNA: TGTGCCAGCAGGACCGCTAGCCTAAATAATTCACCCCTCCACTTT. This chain uses TRBV12-3 or TRBV12-4 with TRBJ1-6; no clear D gene. The length of the CDR3 is 15 residues. With 6 bases removed from V and 5 bases from J, the gap between germline ends came to 14 bases.

This clonotype was seen at least ten times. The rearrangement uses TRBV3-1 and TRBJ2-1, with D perhaps TRBD2 (5 bases). Germline CDR1 is LGHDT and CDR2 is YNNKEL (reference sequence). The V end was cut by 3 bases, the J end by 4 bases, with 7 bases between. The CDR3 is made up of 13 amino acids. The CDR3 loop reads CASSQLAYNEQFF. The CDR3 bases are TGTGCCAGCAGCCAGTTAGCGTACAATGAGCAGTTCTTC.

This clonotype occurred many times. The chain links TRBV4-1 to TRBJ2-1; 10 bases are shared with TRBD2. The V gene end was trimmed by 0 bases and the J gene end by 7 bases; junction bases not matched to a gene: 6. CDR1 is MGHRA and CDR2 is YSYEKL in the germline V gene. The CDR3 sequence is 16 residues long. The CDR3 here is CASSQDPAGGPNEQFF. The CDR3 nucleotides are TGCGCCAGCAGCCAAGACCCAGCGGGGGGGCCGAATGAGCAGTTCTTC.

This clonotype was recorded many times. The genes are TRBV12-3 or TRBV12-4 and TRBJ2-7, with no clear D. This CDR3 contains 12 residues. Trimming left V 5 bases short and J 2 bases short, with 7 bases between. CDR3 amino acids: CASSTAAYEQYF. The CDR3 DNA reads TGTGCCAGCAGTACCGCAGCCTACGAGCAGTACTTC.

This clonotype occurred a few times. The chain couples TRBV29-1 to TRBJ2-6; D ambiguous. This CDR3 contains 14 residues. V was shortened by 7 bases and J by 2 bases, with 12 bases between the two germline ends. Per germline, CDR1 SQVTM and CDR2 ANQGSEA. The chain's CDR3 is CSAQASTGANVLTF. As DNA, the CDR3 is TGCAGCGCCCAAGCCTCTACTGGGGCCAACGTCCTGACTTTC. Complete variable domain (other parts from reference TRBV29-1 and TRBJ2-6): SAVISQKPSRDICQRGTSLTIQCQVDSQVTMMFWYRQQPGQSLTLIATANQGSEATYESGFVIDKFPISRPNLTFSTLTVSNMSPEDSSIYLCSAQASTGANVLTFGAGSRLTVL.

This clonotype was found many times. The rearrangement uses TRBV3-1 and TRBJ2-1; D gene uncertain. Germline V gene sequence: CDR1 LGHDT, CDR2 YNNKEL (reference sequence). This CDR3 spans 18 amino acids. V gave up 0 bases and J gave up 3 bases, with 18 bases separating them. This CDR3 is CASSQDWATPQFYNEQFF. The CDR3 nucleotides read TGTGCCAGCAGCCAAGATTGGGCGACGCCGCAATTCTACAATGAGCAGTTCTTC.

This clonotype was found many times. This chain links TRBV7-9 with TRBJ2-2; TRBD1 agrees at 9 bases. Germline CDR1 and CDR2: SEHNR and FQNEAQ (reference sequence). With 5 bases clipped from V and 4 bases from J, the junction kept 5 bases outside the gene matches. The CDR3 is 15 amino acids. CDR3 in amino acids: CASSQGTGITGELFF. The CDR3 bases are TGTGCCAGCAGCCAGGGGACAGGGATCACCGGGGAGCTGTTTTTT.

Ten or more counts support this clonotype. The chain couples TRBV28 to TRBJ2-1; TRBD1 agrees at 9 bases. V lost 5 bases and J lost 8; bases outside the gene matches: 13. The CDR3 contains 16 residues. Germline assignment: CDR1 MDHEN and CDR2 SYDVKM. CDR3 protein: CASSPEYATGGDEQFF. The CDR3 DNA sequence: TGTGCCAGCAGTCCGGAATATGCCACAGGGGGCGATGAGCAGTTCTTC.

In this sample, this clonotype turned up many times. The V and J genes are TRBV28 and TRBJ2-2, with D perhaps assigned TRBD1 or TRBD2 (5 bases each). Germline lookup yields CDR1 MDHEN and CDR2 SYDVKM. Trimming shortened V by 10 bases and J by 6 bases, and 15 bases separated the two germline ends. The CDR3 runs to 13 residues. The CDR3 protein is CAIKLQGPGELFF. The CDR3 DNA follows: TGTGCCATTAAACTTCAGGGACCCGGGGAGCTGTTTTTT.

This clonotype was observed a few times. V is TRBV12-3 or TRBV12-4 and J is TRBJ2-2; D uncertain. The CDR3 runs 14 residues. V dropped 7 bases and J dropped 1 base, with 10 bases sitting between them. CDR3 amino acids: CASTLPRNTGELFF. Here the CDR3 DNA reads TGTGCCAGCACCCTCCCGCGGAACACCGGGGAGCTGTTTTTT.

As to this clonotype: The junction departs from the called germline gene at one end, perhaps through a read error. V usage is TRBV11-2 and J usage is TRBJ1-2; D is unresolved. The germline CDR1 and CDR2 sequences are SGHAT and FQNNGV. The CDR3 consists of 16 residues. The CDR3 DNA reads as TGTGCCAGCAGCCTCATGTTAGCGAGAATCGGAGTTAGCTACCCCTTC. Its translation is CASSLMLARIGVSYPF.

This clonotype showed up many times. The chain is built from TRBV20-1 and TRBJ1-2; D is possibly TRBD1 (5 bases). With 1 base removed from V and 8 bases from J, the gap between germline ends came to 17 bases. Per the germline V gene, CDR1 is DFQATT and CDR2 is SNEGSKA (reference sequence). This CDR3 is built from 14 residues. The CDR3 nucleotides read TGCAGTGCTAGAGTTGGACATGGGGGTCCGGGCTACACCTTC. It yields the protein CSARVGHGGPGYTF.

Ten or more counts support this clonotype. The chain has TRBV6-1 and TRBJ2-3, with 12 bases identical to TRBD2. This CDR3 region has 17 residues. The V gene's germline CDR1 is MNHNS and CDR2 SASEGT. V shed 3 bases, J shed 4 bases, and the junction held 8 bases outside the gene matches. In DNA, the CDR3 is TGTGCCAGCAGTGACGACGGACTAGCGGGATCGGCAGATACGCAGTATTTT. It yields the protein CASSDDGLAGSADTQYF.

In its sample, this clonotype was seen once. This may come from a read error, since a much larger clone is one base off. The V gene is TRBV7-2, the J gene TRBJ2-1; D might be TRBD1 or TRBD2, each matching 6 bases. This CDR3 contains 16 residues. Germline V CDR1 and CDR2: SGHTA, FQGNSA. CDR3 loop: CASSGRGGGLYSEQFF. The CDR3 bases are TGTGCCAGCAGCGGGAGAGGGGGAGGACTCTACAGTGAGCAGTTCTTC.